The entry that follows covers one T cell receptor beta chain sequence. Its antigen is undetermined. This entry comes from a study of post-analysis software for immune sequencing data. Study information: Relapsing-remitting, secondary progressive and progressive-relapsing multiple sclerosis courses were included.

Unique molecular identifiers were built into the TCR beta cDNA libraries. MiXCR, run by TCRdb on the PCR reads, gives a single entry per CDR3 protein. The sample holds fewer than 850,000 distinct CDR3 sequences; around 42% are singletons and the top ten take over 4.5%. Trimming took off 7 bases at V and 4 bases at J, with 17 bases between the two ends. This CDR3 comprises 14 residues. From germline, CDR1 is SGDLS and CDR2 YYNGEE. Study outcomes and limitations: Comparison with controls showed significantly lower normalized Chao1 diversity in multiple sclerosis patients. Samples from a shared batch, those prepared together, strongly co-clustered by F measure. Patients showed TRBV5-6, TRBV5-1 and TRBV20-1 among four to six TRBV segments more frequent than in controls.

This chain links TRBV9 with TRBJ1-1; the D gene is possibly TRBD1 (6 bases). Input material: blood. This TCR came from a girl under 18 with multiple sclerosis. This CDR3 is CASSRGGRATEAFF. As DNA, the CDR3 is TGTGCCAGCTCTCGGGGGGGCAGGGCCACTGAAGCTTTCTTT.